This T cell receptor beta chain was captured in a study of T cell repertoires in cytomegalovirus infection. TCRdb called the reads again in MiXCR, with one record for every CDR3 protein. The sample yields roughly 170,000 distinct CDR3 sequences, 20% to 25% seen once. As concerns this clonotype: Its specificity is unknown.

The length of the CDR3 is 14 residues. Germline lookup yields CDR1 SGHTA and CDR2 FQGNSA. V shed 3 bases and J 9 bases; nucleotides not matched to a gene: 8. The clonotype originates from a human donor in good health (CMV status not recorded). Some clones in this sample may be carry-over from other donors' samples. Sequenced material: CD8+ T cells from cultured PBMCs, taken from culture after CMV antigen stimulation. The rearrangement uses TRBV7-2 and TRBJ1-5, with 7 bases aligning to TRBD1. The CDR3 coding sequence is TGTGCCAGCAGCTTCCCGACAGGGTTGGGGCCCCAGCATTTT. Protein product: CASSFPTGLGPQHF.